The rows below give T cell receptor beta chains drawn from one sample of a study of vaccination effects on CD4 cells after COVID-19. Repertoires were generated with immunoSEQ multiplex PCR, while TCRdb's copy carries only in-frame clones and drops some. The sample shows about 23,000 clones, 70% to 75% of them seen only once. No antigen has been assigned to these receptors. The sample here was CD4+ T cells from PBMCs cultured with SARS-CoV-2 spike peptides, taken before COVID-19 vaccination. Receptors were obtained from a human donor who received a COVID-19 vaccine. CDR3s include the opening cysteine and the closing phenylalanine or tryptophan. Each record gives: J gene, D gene, clone size, V gene, CDR3 DNA, CDR3 protein. A D gene is named only where the DNA matches it firmly. Clone size is given for some rows only: seen once, a few or many times, or a class if the clone is expanded.

>TRBJ2-1|.|.|TRBV12-3/TRBV12-4
TGTGCCAGTGACAGTACCCTTTCGAATGAGCAGTTCTTC
CASDSTLSNEQFF
>TRBJ1-6|.|.|TRBV6-4
TGTGCCAGCAGTGAGTTCTCGGGAAATTCACCCCTCCACTTT
CASSEFSGNSPLHF
>TRBJ2-5|.|.|TRBV27
TGTGCCAGCTCCGGGACAATTGAGACCCAGTACTTC
CASSGTIETQYF
>TRBJ1-6|.|few|TRBV18
TGTGCCAGCTCACCCAATCCCCCAGGGTCCTCACCCCTCCACTTT
CASSPNPPGSSPLHF
>TRBJ2-4|.|few|TRBV12-3/TRBV12-4
TGTGCCAGCAGTTTAGGGTCTGGGAACATTCAGTACTTC
CASSLGSGNIQYF
>TRBJ2-7|.|.|TRBV18
TGTGCCAGCTCACCGACGGCTCGGAGCTCCTACGAGCAGTACTTC
CASSPTARSSYEQYF
>TRBJ2-4|TRBD2|.|TRBV29-1
TGCAGCGCCCAGACTAGCGGGAGGGGAATGGGCAAAAACATTCAGTACTTC
CSAQTSGRGMGKNIQYF
>TRBJ1-5|.|.|TRBV30
TGTGCCTGGGGAGATGGGTATCAGCCCCAGCATTTT
CAWGDGYQPQHF
>TRBJ2-5|.|.|TRBV10-1
TGCGCCAGCAGCATGACTATACAAGAGACCCAGTACTTC
CASSMTIQETQYF
>TRBJ2-7|.|.|TRBV29-1
TGCAGCGTTGAAGATGGGTCCTACGAGCAGTACTTC
CSVEDGSYEQYF
>TRBJ1-5|TRBD1|few|TRBV9
TGTGCCAGCAGCGTTGGGACAGTAAGCAATCAGCCCCAGCATTTT
CASSVGTVSNQPQHF
>TRBJ1-1|.|.|TRBV27
TGTGCCAGCTCCGTAAGGGGGTGGAGCACTGAAGCTTTCTTT
CASSVRGWSTEAFF
>TRBJ1-2|.|.|TRBV5-1
TGCGCCAGCAGCCTTGGGACGGAAATTTATGGCTACACCTTC
CASSLGTEIYGYTF
>TRBJ2-7|.|.|TRBV19
TGTGCCAGTACCCATACTGGATCCTACGAGCAGTACTTC
CASTHTGSYEQYF
>TRBJ1-1|TRBD1|.|TRBV10-3
TGTGCCATCAGGGGGAACAGGGGGGACACTGAAGCTTTCTTT
CAIRGNRGDTEAFF
>TRBJ2-5|.|.|TRBV10-1
TGCGCCAGCAGTGAAGGGGGGCTTGGAGAGACCCAGTACTTC
CASSEGGLGETQYF
>TRBJ1-5|.|.|TRBV18
TGTGCCAGCTCACCAACGGGGGGGGGAGGTAATCAGCCCCAGCATTTT
CASSPTGGGGNQPQHF